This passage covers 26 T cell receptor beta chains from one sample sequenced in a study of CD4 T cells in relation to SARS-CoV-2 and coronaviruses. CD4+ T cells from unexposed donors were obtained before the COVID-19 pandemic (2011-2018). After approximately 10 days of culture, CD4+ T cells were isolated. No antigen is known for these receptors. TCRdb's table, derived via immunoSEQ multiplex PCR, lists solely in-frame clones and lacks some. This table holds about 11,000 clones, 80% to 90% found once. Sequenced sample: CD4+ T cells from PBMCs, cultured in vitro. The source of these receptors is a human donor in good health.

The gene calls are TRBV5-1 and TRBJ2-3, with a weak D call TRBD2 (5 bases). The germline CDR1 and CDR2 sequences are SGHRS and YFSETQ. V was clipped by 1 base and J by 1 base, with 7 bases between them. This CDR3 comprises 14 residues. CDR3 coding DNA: TGCGCCAGCAGCTTGTCCGGGGGCACAGATACGCAGTATTTT. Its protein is CASSLSGGTDTQYF. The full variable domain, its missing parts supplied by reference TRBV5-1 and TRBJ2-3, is KAGVTQTPRYLIKTRGQQVTLSCSPISGHRSVSWYQQTPGQGLQFLFEYFSETQRNKGNFPGRFSGRQFSNSRSEMNVSTLELGDSALYLCASSLSGGTDTQYFGPGTRLTVL.

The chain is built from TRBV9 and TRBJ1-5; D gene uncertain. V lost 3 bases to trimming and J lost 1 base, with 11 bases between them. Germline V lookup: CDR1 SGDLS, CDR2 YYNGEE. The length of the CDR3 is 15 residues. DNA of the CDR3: TGTGCCAGCAGCGAAGGAACAGCGAGCAATCAGCCCCAGCATTTT. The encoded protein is CASSEGTASNQPQHF.

The CDR3 reads CASGYTTVLNSPLHF. The CDR3, as DNA: TGCGCCAGCGGCTACACGACAGTTTTGAATTCACCCCTCCACTTT. V is TRBV4-3 and J is TRBJ1-6; the D gene is possibly TRBD1 (5 bases). There are 15 residues in the CDR3. The V gene lost 8 bases and the J gene lost 7 bases, with 18 bases spanning the gap. Germline V gives CDR1 LGHNA, CDR2 YSLEER.

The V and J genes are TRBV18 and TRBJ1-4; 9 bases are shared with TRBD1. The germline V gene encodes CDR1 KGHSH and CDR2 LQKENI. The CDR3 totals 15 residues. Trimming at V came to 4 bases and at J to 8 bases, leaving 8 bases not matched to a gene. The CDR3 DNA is TGTGCCAGCTCACAAGAACAGGGGGCGCAGGAAAAACTGTTTTTT. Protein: CASSQEQGAQEKLFF.

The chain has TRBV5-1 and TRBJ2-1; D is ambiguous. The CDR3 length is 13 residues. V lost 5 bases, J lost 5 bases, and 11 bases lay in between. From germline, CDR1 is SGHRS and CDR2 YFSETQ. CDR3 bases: TGCGCCAGCAGGGACGGACGGAACAATGAGCAGTTCTTC. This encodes CASRDGRNNEQFF.

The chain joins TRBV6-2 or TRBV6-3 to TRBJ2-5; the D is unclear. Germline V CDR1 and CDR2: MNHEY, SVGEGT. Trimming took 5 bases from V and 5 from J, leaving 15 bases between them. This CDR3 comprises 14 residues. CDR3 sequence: CASSPGLPLETQYF. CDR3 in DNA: TGTGCCAGCAGTCCGGGCCTCCCCCTGGAGACCCAGTACTTC.

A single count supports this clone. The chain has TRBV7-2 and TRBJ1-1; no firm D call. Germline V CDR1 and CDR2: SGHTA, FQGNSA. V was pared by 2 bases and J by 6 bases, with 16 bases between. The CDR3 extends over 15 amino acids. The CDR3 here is CASSLKYVTKPEAFF. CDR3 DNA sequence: TGTGCCAGCAGCTTAAAGTACGTGACTAAACCTGAAGCTTTCTTT.

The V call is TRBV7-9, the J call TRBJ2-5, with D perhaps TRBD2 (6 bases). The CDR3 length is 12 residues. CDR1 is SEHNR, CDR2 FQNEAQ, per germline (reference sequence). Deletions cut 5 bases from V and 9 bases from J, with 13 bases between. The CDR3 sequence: CASSPEGWAQYF. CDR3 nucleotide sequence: TGTGCCAGCAGCCCGGAGGGGTGGGCCCAGTACTTC.

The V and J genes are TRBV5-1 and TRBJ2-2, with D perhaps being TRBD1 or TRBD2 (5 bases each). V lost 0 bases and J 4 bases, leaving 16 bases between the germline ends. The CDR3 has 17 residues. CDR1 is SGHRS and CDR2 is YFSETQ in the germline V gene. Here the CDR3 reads CASSLGGSLGSTGELFF. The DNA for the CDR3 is TGCGCCAGCAGCTTGGGGGGGAGCCTAGGCAGCACCGGGGAGCTGTTTTTT. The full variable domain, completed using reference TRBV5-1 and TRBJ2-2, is KAGVTQTPRYLIKTRGQQVTLSCSPISGHRSVSWYQQTPGQGLQFLFEYFSETQRNKGNFPGRFSGRQFSNSRSEMNVSTLELGDSALYLCASSLGGSLGSTGELFFGEGSRLTVL.

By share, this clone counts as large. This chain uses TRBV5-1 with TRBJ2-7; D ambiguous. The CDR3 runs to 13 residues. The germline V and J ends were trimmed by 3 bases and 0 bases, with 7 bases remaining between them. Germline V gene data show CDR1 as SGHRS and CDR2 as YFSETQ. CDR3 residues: CASSYDSSYEQYF. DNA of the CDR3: TGCGCCAGCAGCTACGATTCCTCCTACGAGCAGTACTTC.

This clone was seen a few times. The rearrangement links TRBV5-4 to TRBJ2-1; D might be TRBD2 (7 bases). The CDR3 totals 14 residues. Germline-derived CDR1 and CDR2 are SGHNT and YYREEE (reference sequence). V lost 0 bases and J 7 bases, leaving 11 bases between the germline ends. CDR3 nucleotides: TGTGCCAGCAGCTTGGCCGGGGGGCCGAATGAGCAGTTCTTC. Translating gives CASSLAGGPNEQFF.

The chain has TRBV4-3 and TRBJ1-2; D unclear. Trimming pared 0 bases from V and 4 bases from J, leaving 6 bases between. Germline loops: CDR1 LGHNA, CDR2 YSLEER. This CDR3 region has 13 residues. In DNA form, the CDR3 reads TGCGCCAGCAGCCAAGATCGGGTCTATGGCTACACCTTC. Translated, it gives CASSQDRVYGYTF.

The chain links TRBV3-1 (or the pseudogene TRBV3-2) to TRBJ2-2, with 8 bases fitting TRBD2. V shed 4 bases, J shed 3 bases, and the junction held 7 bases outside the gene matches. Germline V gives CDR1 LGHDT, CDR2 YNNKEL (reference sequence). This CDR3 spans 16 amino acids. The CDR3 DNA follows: TGTGCCAGCAGCCCGCGGGTAGCGGGATACACCGGGGAGCTGTTTTTT. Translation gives CASSPRVAGYTGELFF.

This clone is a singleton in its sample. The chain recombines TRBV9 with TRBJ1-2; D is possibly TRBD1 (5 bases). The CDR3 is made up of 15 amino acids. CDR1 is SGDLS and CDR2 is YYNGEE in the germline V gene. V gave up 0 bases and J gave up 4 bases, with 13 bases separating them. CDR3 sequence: CASSVGDRAFYGYTF. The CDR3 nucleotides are TGTGCCAGCAGCGTAGGTGACAGAGCTTTCTATGGCTACACCTTC.

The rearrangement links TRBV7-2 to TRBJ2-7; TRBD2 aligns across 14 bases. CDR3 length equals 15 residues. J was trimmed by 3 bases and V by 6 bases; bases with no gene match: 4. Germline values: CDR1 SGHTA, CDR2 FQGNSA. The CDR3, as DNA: TGTGCCAGCAGTCTCGGGACTAGCGGGGGCTACGAGCAGTACTTC. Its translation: CASSLGTSGGYEQYF.

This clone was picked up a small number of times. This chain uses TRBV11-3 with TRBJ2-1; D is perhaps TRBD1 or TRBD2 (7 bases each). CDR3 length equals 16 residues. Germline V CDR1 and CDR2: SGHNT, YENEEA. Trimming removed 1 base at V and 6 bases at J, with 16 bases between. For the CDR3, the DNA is TGTGCCAGCAGCTTAGGGGGGGGCAGGGGGTTCAATGAGCAGTTCTTC. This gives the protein CASSLGGGRGFNEQFF.

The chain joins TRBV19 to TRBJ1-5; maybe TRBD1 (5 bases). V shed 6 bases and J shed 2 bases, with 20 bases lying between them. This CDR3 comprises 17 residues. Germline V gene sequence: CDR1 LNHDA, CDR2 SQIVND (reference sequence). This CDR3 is CASSPGRMNAGNQPQHF. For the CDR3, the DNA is TGTGCCAGTAGCCCGGGACGGATGAATGCGGGCAATCAGCCCCAGCATTTT.

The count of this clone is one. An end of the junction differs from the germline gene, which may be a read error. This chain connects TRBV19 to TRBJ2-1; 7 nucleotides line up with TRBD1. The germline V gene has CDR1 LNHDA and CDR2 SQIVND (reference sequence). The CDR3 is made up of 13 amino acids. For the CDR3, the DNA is TGTGCCAGTAGTTCGAATTCAGGGGGTGAGCCGTTCTTC. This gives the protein CASSSNSGGEPFF.

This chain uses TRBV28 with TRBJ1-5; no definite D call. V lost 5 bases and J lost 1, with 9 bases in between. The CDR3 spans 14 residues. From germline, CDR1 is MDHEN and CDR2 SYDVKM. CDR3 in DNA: TGTGCCAGCAGTGCACGGGCAAGCAATCAGCCCCAGCATTTT. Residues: CASSARASNQPQHF.

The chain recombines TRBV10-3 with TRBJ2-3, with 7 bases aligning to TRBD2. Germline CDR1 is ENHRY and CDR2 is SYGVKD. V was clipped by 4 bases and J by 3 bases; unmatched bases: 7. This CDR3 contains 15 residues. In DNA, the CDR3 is TGTGCCATCAGTGGCCTAGCGGCCACAACAGATACGCAGTATTTT. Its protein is CAISGLAATTDTQYF.

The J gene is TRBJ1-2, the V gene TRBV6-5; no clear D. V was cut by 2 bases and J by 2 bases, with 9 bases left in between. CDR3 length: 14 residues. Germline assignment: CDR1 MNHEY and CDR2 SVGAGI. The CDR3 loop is CASSYRMENYGYTF. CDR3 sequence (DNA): TGTGCCAGCAGTTACCGAATGGAAAACTATGGCTACACCTTC.

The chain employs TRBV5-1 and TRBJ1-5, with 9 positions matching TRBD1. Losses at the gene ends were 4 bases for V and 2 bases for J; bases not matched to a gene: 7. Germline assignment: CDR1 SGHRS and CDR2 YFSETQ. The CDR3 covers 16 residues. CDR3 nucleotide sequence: TGCGCCAGCAGCCCCGGGACAGGGCTAGGCAATCAGCCCCAGCATTTT. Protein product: CASSPGTGLGNQPQHF.

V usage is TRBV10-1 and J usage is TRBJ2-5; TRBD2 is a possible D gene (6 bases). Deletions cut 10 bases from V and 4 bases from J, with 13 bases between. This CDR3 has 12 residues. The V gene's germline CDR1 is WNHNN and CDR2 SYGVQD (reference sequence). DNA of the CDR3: TGCGCCACCCTGGGGGGTGGAGAGACCCAGTACTTC. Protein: CATLGGGETQYF.

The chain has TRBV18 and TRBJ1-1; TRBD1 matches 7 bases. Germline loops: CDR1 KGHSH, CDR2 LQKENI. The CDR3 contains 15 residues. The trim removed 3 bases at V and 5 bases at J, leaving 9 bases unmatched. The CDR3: CASSPESGGRTEAFF. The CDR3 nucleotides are TGTGCCAGCTCACCCGAGTCAGGGGGAAGGACTGAAGCTTTCTTT.

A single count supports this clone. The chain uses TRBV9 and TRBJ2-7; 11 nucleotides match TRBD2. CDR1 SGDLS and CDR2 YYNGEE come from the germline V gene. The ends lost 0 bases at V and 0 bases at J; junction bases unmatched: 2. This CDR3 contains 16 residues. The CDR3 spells CASSVGGTSGSYEQYF. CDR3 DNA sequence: TGTGCCAGCAGCGTAGGCGGGACTAGCGGCTCCTACGAGCAGTACTTC.

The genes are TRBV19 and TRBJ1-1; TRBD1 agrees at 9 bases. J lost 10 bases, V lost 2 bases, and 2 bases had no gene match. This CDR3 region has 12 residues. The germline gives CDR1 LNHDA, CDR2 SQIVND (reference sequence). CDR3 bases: TGTGCCAGTAGTATAACAGGGGGCAGAGCTTTCTTT. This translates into CASSITGGRAFF. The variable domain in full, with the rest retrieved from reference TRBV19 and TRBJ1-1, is DGGITQSPKYLFRKEGQNVTLSCEQNLNHDAMYWYRQDPGQGLRLIYYSQIVNDFQKGDIAEGYSVSREKKESFPLTVTSAQKNPTAFYLCASSITGGRAFFGQGTRLTVV.